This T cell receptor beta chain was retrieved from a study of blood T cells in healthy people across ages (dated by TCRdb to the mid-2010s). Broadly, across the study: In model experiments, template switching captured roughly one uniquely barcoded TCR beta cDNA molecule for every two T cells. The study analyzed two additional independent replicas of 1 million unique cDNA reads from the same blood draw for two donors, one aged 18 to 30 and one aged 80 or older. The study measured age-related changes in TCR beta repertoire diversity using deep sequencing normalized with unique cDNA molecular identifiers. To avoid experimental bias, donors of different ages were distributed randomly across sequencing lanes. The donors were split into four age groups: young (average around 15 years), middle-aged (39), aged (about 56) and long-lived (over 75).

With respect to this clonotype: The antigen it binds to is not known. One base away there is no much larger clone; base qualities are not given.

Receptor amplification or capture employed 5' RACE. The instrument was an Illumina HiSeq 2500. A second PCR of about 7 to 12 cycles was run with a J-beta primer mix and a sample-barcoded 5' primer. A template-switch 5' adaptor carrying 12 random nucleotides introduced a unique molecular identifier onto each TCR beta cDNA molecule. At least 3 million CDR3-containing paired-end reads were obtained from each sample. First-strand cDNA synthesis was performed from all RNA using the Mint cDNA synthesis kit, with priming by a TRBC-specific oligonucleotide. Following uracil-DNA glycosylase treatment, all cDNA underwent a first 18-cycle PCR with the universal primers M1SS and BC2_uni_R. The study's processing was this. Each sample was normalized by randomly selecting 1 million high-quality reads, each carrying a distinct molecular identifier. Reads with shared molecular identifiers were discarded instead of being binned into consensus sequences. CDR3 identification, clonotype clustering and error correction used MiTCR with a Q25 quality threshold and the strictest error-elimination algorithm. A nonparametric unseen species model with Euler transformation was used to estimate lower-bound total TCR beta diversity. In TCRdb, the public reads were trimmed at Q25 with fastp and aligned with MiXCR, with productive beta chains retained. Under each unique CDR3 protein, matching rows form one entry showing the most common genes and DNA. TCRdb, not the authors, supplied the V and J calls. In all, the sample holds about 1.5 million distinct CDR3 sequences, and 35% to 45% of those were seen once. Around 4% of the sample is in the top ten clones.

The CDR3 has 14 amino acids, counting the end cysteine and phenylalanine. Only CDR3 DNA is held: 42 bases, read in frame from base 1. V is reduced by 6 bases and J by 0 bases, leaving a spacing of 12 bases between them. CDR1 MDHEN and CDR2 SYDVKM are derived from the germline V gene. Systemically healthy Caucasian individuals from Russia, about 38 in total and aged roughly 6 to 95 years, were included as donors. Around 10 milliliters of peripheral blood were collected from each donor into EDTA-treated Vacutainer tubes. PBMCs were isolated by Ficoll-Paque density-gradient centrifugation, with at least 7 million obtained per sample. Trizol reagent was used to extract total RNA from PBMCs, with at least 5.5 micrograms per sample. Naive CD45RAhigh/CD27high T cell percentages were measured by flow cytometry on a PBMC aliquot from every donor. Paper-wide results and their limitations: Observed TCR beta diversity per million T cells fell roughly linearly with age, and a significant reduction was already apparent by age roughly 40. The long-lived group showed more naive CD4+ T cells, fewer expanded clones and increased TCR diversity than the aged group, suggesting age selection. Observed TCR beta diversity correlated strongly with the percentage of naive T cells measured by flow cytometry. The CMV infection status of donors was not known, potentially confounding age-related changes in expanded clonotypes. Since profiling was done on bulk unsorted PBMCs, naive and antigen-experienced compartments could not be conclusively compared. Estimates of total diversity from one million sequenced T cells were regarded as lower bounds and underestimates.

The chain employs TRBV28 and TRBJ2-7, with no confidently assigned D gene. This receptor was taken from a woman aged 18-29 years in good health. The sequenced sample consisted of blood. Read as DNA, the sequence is TGTGCCAGCAGGCCACCCATTAACTCCTACGAGCAGTACTTC. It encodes CASRPPINSYEQYF. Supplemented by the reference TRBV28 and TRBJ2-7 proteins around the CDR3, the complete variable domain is DVKVTQSSRYLVKRTGEKVFLECVQDMDHENMFWYRQDPGLGLRLIYFSYDVKMKEKGDIPEGYSVSREKKERFSLILESASTNQTSMYLCASRPPINSYEQYFGPGTRLTVT.